The T cell receptor (beta chain) described here comes from a study of cytomegalovirus exposure and HLA in healthy donors. A multiplex PCR was run with 60 Vbeta primers and 13 Jbeta primers. Sequencing was performed with immunoSEQ multiplex PCR; in TCRdb, only in-frame clones are kept and a portion is missing. The table lists about 120,000 clones, around 80% of them singletons, with around 3% in the top ten. The germline V gene encodes CDR1 SGHKS and CDR2 YYEKEE (reference sequence). J gave up 2 bases and V 4 bases, and 8 bases lay outside the gene matches. The CDR3 totals 16 residues. Sequencing was done on a sample of PBMCs. The receptor was derived from a woman between 18 and 29 years old in good health and CMV-seropositive. V is TRBV5-5 and J is TRBJ2-1, with TRBD2 identical over 8 bases. CDR3 sequence: CASSPRGSGAYNEQFF. The DNA for the CDR3 is TGTGCCAGCAGCCCCCGGGGTAGCGGGGCCTACAATGAGCAGTTCTTC.